This T cell receptor beta chain was found in a study of response to subunit inactivated influenza vaccine. A few counts support this clonotype. Its antigen is currently unknown. TCRdb used MiXCR to reprocess the RT-PCR reads, holding one entry per CDR3 protein. The sample has about 520,000 distinct CDR3 sequences, approximately 7.8% seen once. The germline V gene encodes CDR1 LGHNA and CDR2 YSLEER. V lost 0 bases and J 7 bases, leaving 8 bases between the germline ends. The CDR3 extends over 13 amino acids. Whole-study results and caveats: T cells newly recruited by each seasonal influenza vaccination are few, the authors suggested.

The TCR was taken from a man in his fifties or sixties who received an inactivated influenza vaccine. The sample consisted of PBMCs from blood, taken roughly 24 months after vaccination. The chain employs TRBV4-3 and TRBJ2-3; D is uncertain. DNA for the CDR3: TGCGCCAGCAGCCAAGATTACCTGAATACGCAGTATTTT. Amino acid sequence: CASSQDYLNTQYF.